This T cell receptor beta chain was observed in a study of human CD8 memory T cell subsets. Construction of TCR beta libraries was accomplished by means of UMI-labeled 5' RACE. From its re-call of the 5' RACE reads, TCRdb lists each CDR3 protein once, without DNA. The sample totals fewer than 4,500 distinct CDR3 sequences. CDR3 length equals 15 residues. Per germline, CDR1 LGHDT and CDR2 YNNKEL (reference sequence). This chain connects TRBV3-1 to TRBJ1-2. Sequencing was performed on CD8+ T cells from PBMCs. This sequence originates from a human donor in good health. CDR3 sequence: CASSPKSFSNYGYTF.